A single sample gave rise to the 26 T cell receptor beta chains below, sequenced in a study of CD8 T cells in Susac syndrome. Reverse transcription of about 0.45 to 1 ug RNA was carried out with random hexamers. TCRdb recomputed calls from the immunoSEQ multiplex PCR reads with MiXCR, one row per CDR3 protein. The repertoire consists of 95,000 to 150,000 distinct CDR3 sequences, with around 96% occurring once and the leading ten covering roughly 0.14%. Sequencing input: CD4+ T cells from PBMCs. All receptors come from a human donor with Susac syndrome.

V usage is TRBV20-1 and J usage is TRBJ1-2; perhaps TRBD1 as D (5 bases). Germline CDR1 and CDR2: DFQATT and SNEGSKA (reference sequence). This CDR3 has 14 residues. V was clipped by 5 bases and J by 3 bases, with 16 bases between them. The CDR3 DNA sequence: TGCAGTGCTCCCTCAGGGCAGGCCTACTATGGCTACACCTTC. It encodes CSAPSGQAYYGYTF.

J is TRBJ2-3 and V is TRBV7-2; D possibly corresponds to TRBD1 (5 bases). This CDR3 is 16 amino acids long. Germline-derived CDR1 and CDR2 are SGHTA and FQGNSA. V shed 7 bases and J shed 0 bases, with 17 bases lying between them. Here the CDR3 DNA reads TGTGCCAGCACCGACTTTGGGGCTATGAGCACAGATACGCAGTATTTT. It specifies CASTDFGAMSTDTQYF.

The chain couples TRBV29-1 to TRBJ2-1; 8 bases align to TRBD2. This CDR3 has 14 amino acids. Germline V gene lookup returns CDR1 SQVTM and CDR2 ANQGSEA. V dropped 2 bases and J dropped 7; count of bases not matched to a gene: 7. CDR3 bases: TGCAGCGTTGAACTCGCGGGAGGTAAAAATGAGCAGTTCTTC. Amino acid sequence: CSVELAGGKNEQFF.

The rearrangement links TRBV20-1 to TRBJ1-4; no reliable D call. Germline V gene data show CDR1 as DFQATT and CDR2 as SNEGSKA (reference sequence). Trimming removed 1 base at V and 8 bases at J, with 14 bases between. The CDR3 runs to 14 residues. The chain's CDR3 is CSARGKVGGEKLFF. Written as DNA, the CDR3 is TGCAGTGCTAGAGGCAAGGTCGGCGGAGAAAAACTGTTTTTT.

This clonotype has only one observation. The V and J genes are TRBV5-1 and TRBJ2-7; TRBD1 matches at 7 bases. The CDR3 consists of 16 residues. V dropped 5 bases and J dropped 4; count of bases not matched to a gene: 15. Germline-derived CDR1 and CDR2 are SGHRS and YFSETQ. CDR3 amino acids: CASRRVYRGAPYEQYF. The CDR3, as DNA: TGCGCCAGCAGACGTGTCTACAGGGGCGCCCCGTACGAGCAGTACTTC.

V gene TRBV9 combines with J gene TRBJ2-3, with TRBD2 identical over 8 bases. The CDR3 runs 16 residues. V lost 0 bases to trimming and J lost 4 bases; unmatched junction nucleotides: 7. CDR1 is SGDLS and CDR2 is YYNGEE in the germline V gene. The CDR3 region has the DNA TGTGCCAGCAGCGTAGCCCCGGGAGGGCCATCAGATACGCAGTATTTT. It translates to CASSVAPGGPSDTQYF.

DNA of the CDR3: TGCAGCACCCAGGACAGAGGGGCCAGGAATGAGCAGTTCTTC. It yields the protein CSTQDRGARNEQFF. The chain links TRBV29-1 to TRBJ2-1; D might be TRBD1 (6 bases). CDR3 length: 14 amino acids. Trimming removed 8 bases at V and 7 bases at J, with 21 bases between. Looked up from germline, CDR1 is SQVTM and CDR2 is ANQGSEA.

This rearrangement joins TRBV20-1 to TRBJ1-1; D ambiguous. V lost 5 bases to trimming and J lost 3 bases, with 10 bases between them. CDR1 is DFQATT and CDR2 is SNEGSKA in the germline V gene (reference sequence). The CDR3 length is 12 residues. Here the CDR3 DNA reads TGCAGTGCTTTGACTTGGGACACTGAAGCTTTCTTT. Amino acids: CSALTWDTEAFF.

Note on this clonotype: An end of the junction does not agree with germline; a read error may underlie this. The chain recombines TRBV24-1 with TRBJ2-1, with D tentatively TRBD2 (5 bases). This CDR3 contains 16 residues. The germline gives CDR1 KGHDR, CDR2 SFDVKD. CDR3 DNA sequence: TGTGCCACCAGCGATTCCAGAGTAGGACTCATGAATGAGCAGTTCTTC. Protein: CATSDSRVGLMNEQFF.

The chain links TRBV6-4 to TRBJ1-2; the D gene is possibly TRBD1 (5 bases). V lost 5 bases to trimming and J lost 8 bases, with 15 bases between them. CDR3 length equals 13 residues. Per the germline V gene, CDR1 is MRHNA and CDR2 is SNTAGT. The CDR3 sequence: CASSQGTWEGYTF. The CDR3 DNA reads TGTGCCAGCAGTCAAGGGACCTGGGAAGGCTACACCTTC.

The CDR3 region has the DNA TGTGCCAGCAGTTCCTCCGGGACAGGGAACACTGAAGCTTTCTTT. This translates into CASSSSGTGNTEAFF. The rearrangement uses TRBV28 and TRBJ1-1, with TRBD1 matching over 8 bases. Germline CDR1 and CDR2: MDHEN and SYDVKM. CDR3 length equals 15 residues. With V trimmed by 4 bases and J by 1 base, 5 bases remained unmatched.

CDR3 amino acids: CAWRLAGVFLQFF. CDR3 sequence (DNA): TGTGCCTGGAGACTAGCGGGAGTTTTTTTGCAGTTCTTC. The chain combines TRBV30 with TRBJ2-1, with 11 bases aligning to TRBD2. The ends lost 3 bases at V and 12 bases at J; junction bases unmatched: 7. Germline values: CDR1 GTSNPN, CDR2 SVGIG (reference sequence). This CDR3 has 13 amino acids.

This chain uses TRBV11-1 with TRBJ2-5; D is ambiguous. The CDR3 runs to 14 residues. Germline V CDR1 and CDR2: SGHAT, FQDESV (reference sequence). V was pared by 5 bases and J by 5 bases, with 15 bases between. The CDR3 is CASSQDPIRETQYF. DNA of the CDR3: TGTGCCAGCAGCCAGGATCCGATTCGGGAGACCCAGTACTTC.

The V gene is TRBV28, the J gene TRBJ2-7; 11 bases are a match to TRBD2. CDR1 is MDHEN and CDR2 is SYDVKM in the germline V gene. The ends lost 5 bases at V and 1 base at J; junction bases unmatched: 4. This CDR3 region has 15 residues. In nucleotides, the CDR3 is TGTGCCAGCAGTGGGGGACTAGCGGCTTCCTACGAGCAGTACTTC. Translated, it gives CASSGGLAASYEQYF.

V and J are TRBV28 and TRBJ2-1; no clear D. Trimming left V 4 bases short and J 3 bases short, with 10 bases between. The CDR3 contains 14 residues. The germline CDR1 and CDR2 sequences are MDHEN and SYDVKM. The CDR3 loop is CASSSHSGYNEQFF. The CDR3 DNA sequence: TGTGCCAGCAGTTCCCACTCGGGCTACAATGAGCAGTTCTTC.

This clonotype was found once. The V call is TRBV2, the J call TRBJ2-1; 8 bases are shared with TRBD2. CDR1 and CDR2 (germline): SNHLY, FYNNEI. The CDR3 length is 15 residues. V trimming: 6 bases; J trimming: 0 bases; junction bases outside the gene matches: 4. The CDR3 nucleotides read TGTGCCAGCAGCGACAGCGGGAGCTCCTACAATGAGCAGTTCTTC. Amino acids: CASSDSGSSYNEQFF.

This chain connects TRBV4-3 to TRBJ2-1; D is possibly TRBD1 (5 bases). Germline CDR1 reads LGHNA; CDR2 reads YSLEER. CDR3 size: 17 residues. The ends were cut back, 3 bases at V and 3 bases at J, with 18 bases in the middle. CDR3 bases: TGCGCCAGCAGCCAGGCAAGAGCCCAGGGTTACTACAATGAGCAGTTCTTC. Its translation is CASSQARAQGYYNEQFF.

V and J are TRBV30 and TRBJ2-5; 15 nucleotides line up with TRBD2. Germline V lookup: CDR1 GTSNPN, CDR2 SVGIG (reference sequence). The CDR3 totals 16 residues. After removal of 3 bases from V and 5 bases from J, the junction contained 7 bases not matched to a gene. DNA of the CDR3: TGTGCCTGGAGGCCGGGACTAGCGGGAGGAACGGAGACCCAGTACTTC. Protein product: CAWRPGLAGGTETQYF.

In this sample, this clonotype turned up once. J is TRBJ1-2 and V is TRBV15, with D possibly matching TRBD1 (5 bases). The CDR3 length is 16 residues. CDR1 is LNHNV and CDR2 is YYDKDF in the germline V gene (reference sequence). The V end lost 3 bases, the J end lost 4 bases, and 18 bases lay between the germline ends. The CDR3 loop reads CATSSRGTATFYGYTF. The DNA for the CDR3 is TGTGCCACCAGCAGCCGAGGGACCGCAACCTTCTATGGCTACACCTTC.

V usage is TRBV6-5 and J usage is TRBJ2-1; 9 bases are shared with TRBD2. CDR3 length: 14 amino acids. V lost 5 bases to trimming and J lost 9 bases; unmatched junction nucleotides: 8. Germline-derived CDR1 and CDR2 are MNHEY and SVGAGI. CDR3 in DNA: TGTGCCAGCAGTCCCGGGACTAGCAAGCGTGAGCAGTTCTTC. Translating it yields CASSPGTSKREQFF.

V and J are TRBV20-1 and TRBJ2-5; D remains ambiguous. This CDR3 comprises 12 residues. Deletions cut 8 bases from V and 4 bases from J, with 14 bases between. In germline, CDR1 is DFQATT, CDR2 SNEGSKA (reference sequence). CDR3 DNA: TGCAGTTCTAAGAGGACGGGAGAGACCCAGTACTTC. This codes for CSSKRTGETQYF.

The rearrangement joins TRBV30 to TRBJ2-2; no clear D. This CDR3 comprises 14 residues. V shed 2 bases and J shed 2 bases, with 9 bases lying between them. Germline V CDR1 and CDR2: GTSNPN, SVGIG (reference sequence). Here the CDR3 reads CAWSNRLNTGELFF. DNA for the CDR3: TGTGCCTGGAGTAACAGATTAAACACCGGGGAGCTGTTTTTT.

This rearrangement joins TRBV6-5 to TRBJ2-1; D not certain. Trimming shortened V by 0 bases and J by 6 bases, and 3 bases separated the two germline ends. The CDR3 has 12 amino acids. From germline, CDR1 is MNHEY and CDR2 SVGAGI. CDR3: CASSYSGNEQFF. The CDR3 coding sequence is TGTGCCAGCAGTTACTCCGGCAATGAGCAGTTCTTC.

The gene calls are TRBV30 and TRBJ2-2; D is uncertain. This CDR3 has 14 residues. Trimming left V 4 bases short and J 4 bases short, with 13 bases between. Per the germline V gene, CDR1 is GTSNPN and CDR2 is SVGIG (reference sequence). The chain's CDR3 is CAWNSRRTTGELFF. The CDR3 nucleotides read TGTGCCTGGAACTCTAGAAGGACCACCGGGGAGCTGTTTTTT.

The rearrangement joins TRBV2 to TRBJ2-4; possible D gene TRBD2, 5 bases. Germline V gives CDR1 SNHLY, CDR2 FYNNEI. This CDR3 contains 13 residues. V lost 8 bases and J lost 9, with 17 bases in between. DNA for the CDR3: TGTGCCAGCCGAGTGGAGCGGTCGGGCATTCAGTACTTC. Translated: CASRVERSGIQYF.

The rearrangement joins TRBV3-1 to TRBJ1-2; the D gene is possibly TRBD1 (6 bases). The ends were cut back, 5 bases at V and 3 bases at J, with 16 bases in the middle. The CDR3 covers 15 residues. Germline V gives CDR1 LGHDT, CDR2 YNNKEL (reference sequence). The CDR3 coding sequence is TGTGCCAGCAGCACCCGACAGGTTGCTCACTATGGCTACACCTTC. Translated: CASSTRQVAHYGYTF.